These T cell receptor beta chains were read from a single sample in a study of graft-versus-host responses after intestinal transplantation. Assay: immunoSEQ multiplex PCR; the TCRdb copy retains only in-frame clones and omits some. The table includes 60,000 to 70,000 clones, 89% detected once. Sequences were derived from ileum tissue, sampled 350 to 400 days after transplant. Source of these receptors: a human patient who received an intestinal transplant, so some T cells may come from the graft donor. CDR3s include the opening cysteine and the closing phenylalanine or tryptophan. The order of the fields is CDR3 length, V gene, J gene, clone size, D gene, CDR3 DNA, CDR3 protein. The D gene is left open where the match is weak. Rows may omit the clone size; those that give it use once, few, many or a size class.

CDR3 length: 11
V gene: TRBV19
J gene: TRBJ1-2
clone size: once
D gene: NA
CDR3 DNA: TGTGCCAGTAACCCAGGGGATGGCTACACCTTC
CDR3 protein: CASNPGDGYTF

CDR3 length: 14
V gene: TRBV10-3
J gene: TRBJ1-1
clone size: NA
D gene: NA
CDR3 DNA: TGTGCCATCGCACAAGAAACAGGGAACACTGAAGCTTTCTTT
CDR3 protein: CAIAQETGNTEAFF

CDR3 length: 14
V gene: TRBV6-4
J gene: TRBJ2-2
clone size: NA
D gene: TRBD1
CDR3 DNA: TGTGCCAGCAGTCGGACAGGGGACACCGGGGAGCTGTTTTTT
CDR3 protein: CASSRTGDTGELFF

CDR3 length: 16
V gene: TRBV9
J gene: TRBJ2-5
clone size: NA
D gene: TRBD2
CDR3 DNA: TGTGCCAGCAGCGTAGAGACTAGCGGGAAGGGGGAGACCCAGTACTTC
CDR3 protein: CASSVETSGKGETQYF

CDR3 length: 15
V gene: TRBV5-1
J gene: TRBJ1-2
clone size: NA
D gene: NA
CDR3 DNA: TGCGCCAGCAGCGGCAGAACAGGGAGAGACTATGGCTACACCTTC
CDR3 protein: CASSGRTGRDYGYTF

CDR3 length: 14
V gene: TRBV5-6
J gene: TRBJ2-1
clone size: NA
D gene: TRBD1
CDR3 DNA: TGTGCCAGCAGCTTGACGGGACAGGGGGATGAGCAGTTCTTC
CDR3 protein: CASSLTGQGDEQFF

CDR3 length: 15
V gene: TRBV29-1
J gene: TRBJ1-3
clone size: NA
D gene: NA
CDR3 DNA: TGCAGCGTTGAGGGGGGTAAAGACTCTGGAAACACCATATATTTT
CDR3 protein: CSVEGGKDSGNTIYF

CDR3 length: 15
V gene: TRBV6-5
J gene: TRBJ1-1
clone size: NA
D gene: TRBD1
CDR3 DNA: TGTGCCAGCCTAGACAGGGGTAGGGGAGACACTGAAGCTTTCTTT
CDR3 protein: CASLDRGRGDTEAFF

CDR3 length: 17
V gene: TRBV5-1
J gene: TRBJ2-7
clone size: NA
D gene: TRBD1
CDR3 DNA: TGCGCCAGCAGCTTAAGGTCCGGGGACAGAGTCTCCTACGAGCAGTACTTC
CDR3 protein: CASSLRSGDRVSYEQYF

CDR3 length: 14
V gene: TRBV29-1
J gene: TRBJ1-1
clone size: few
D gene: TRBD1
CDR3 DNA: TGCAGCGTTGCCCGGACAGGGGGCTACACTGAAGCTTTCTTT
CDR3 protein: CSVARTGGYTEAFF

CDR3 length: 15
V gene: TRBV2
J gene: TRBJ2-2
clone size: NA
D gene: TRBD2
CDR3 DNA: TGTGCCAGCAGGGTCGGACTAGCGGGCACCGGGGAGCTGTTTTTT
CDR3 protein: CASRVGLAGTGELFF

CDR3 length: 14
V gene: TRBV5-1
J gene: TRBJ2-4
clone size: NA
D gene: TRBD1
CDR3 DNA: TGCGCCAGCAGCGATCCGGGACAGGGAAACATTCAGTACTTC
CDR3 protein: CASSDPGQGNIQYF

CDR3 length: 15
V gene: TRBV6-6
J gene: TRBJ2-2
clone size: NA
D gene: NA
CDR3 DNA: TGTGCCAGCAGTTACGTGGCAGGGAGTACCGGGGAGCTGTTTTTT
CDR3 protein: CASSYVAGSTGELFF

CDR3 length: 14
V gene: TRBV5-4
J gene: TRBJ2-2
clone size: once
D gene: NA
CDR3 DNA: TGTGCCAGCAGTTCCCGCACAGGGTCCGGGGAGCTGTTTTTT
CDR3 protein: CASSSRTGSGELFF

CDR3 length: 16
V gene: TRBV14
J gene: TRBJ1-6
clone size: once
D gene: TRBD1
CDR3 DNA: TGTGCCAGCAGCCCATTAGACAGGGGACTCGGGTCACCCCTCCACTTT
CDR3 protein: CASSPLDRGLGSPLHF

CDR3 length: 15
V gene: TRBV6-5
J gene: TRBJ1-4
clone size: NA
D gene: TRBD1
CDR3 DNA: TGTGCCAGCAGTGGCGGACAGGGGCGGGGTGAAAAACTGTTTTTT
CDR3 protein: CASSGGQGRGEKLFF

CDR3 length: 14
V gene: TRBV19
J gene: TRBJ2-1
clone size: NA
D gene: NA
CDR3 DNA: TGTGCCAGTTCGGGACCGAACTCCTACAATGAGCAGTTCTTC
CDR3 protein: CASSGPNSYNEQFF

CDR3 length: 16
V gene: TRBV28
J gene: TRBJ1-2
clone size: NA
D gene: NA
CDR3 DNA: TGTGCCAGCCGTGGCGGGGGTACTCAGCTGACCTATGGCTACACCTTC
CDR3 protein: CASRGGGTQLTYGYTF

CDR3 length: 14
V gene: TRBV6-5
J gene: TRBJ1-2
clone size: once
D gene: NA
CDR3 DNA: TGTGCCAGCAGTTACTCGCAGACAAACTATGGCTACACCTTC
CDR3 protein: CASSYSQTNYGYTF

CDR3 length: 14
V gene: TRBV7-9
J gene: TRBJ2-7
clone size: NA
D gene: NA
CDR3 DNA: TGTGCCAGCAGCTTAGGCCGGGGTCGGGGCGAGCAGTACTTC
CDR3 protein: CASSLGRGRGEQYF

CDR3 length: 14
V gene: TRBV6-5
J gene: TRBJ1-5
clone size: NA
D gene: NA
CDR3 DNA: TGTGCCAGCAAGAGGGCGGCGAGCAATCAGCCCCAGCATTTT
CDR3 protein: CASKRAASNQPQHF

CDR3 length: 15
V gene: TRBV5-1
J gene: TRBJ2-5
clone size: NA
D gene: NA
CDR3 DNA: TGCGCCAGCAGCTCTGGACAGTCAGGCCAAGAGACCCAGTACTTC
CDR3 protein: CASSSGQSGQETQYF

CDR3 length: 14
V gene: TRBV11-2
J gene: TRBJ2-7
clone size: NA
D gene: NA
CDR3 DNA: TGTGCCAGCAGCCCCTCCCCGGGATCCCCTATACAAGGGTTC
CDR3 protein: CASSPSPGSPIQGF

CDR3 length: 16
V gene: TRBV5-1
J gene: TRBJ2-2
clone size: NA
D gene: NA
CDR3 DNA: TGCGCCAGCAGCTTGACCGGGACGGCGAACACCGGGGAGCTGTTTTTT
CDR3 protein: CASSLTGTANTGELFF

CDR3 length: 15
V gene: TRBV2
J gene: TRBJ1-1
clone size: NA
D gene: TRBD1
CDR3 DNA: TGTGCCAGCACCCCGGACAGGAGCATGAACACTGAAGCTTTCTTT
CDR3 protein: CASTPDRSMNTEAFF

CDR3 length: 13
V gene: TRBV6-6
J gene: TRBJ1-2
clone size: once
D gene: NA
CDR3 DNA: TGTGCCAGCAGTTACTCGACAGGCTATGGCTACACCTTC
CDR3 protein: CASSYSTGYGYTF

CDR3 length: 16
V gene: TRBV7-4
J gene: TRBJ2-5
clone size: once
D gene: TRBD1
CDR3 DNA: TGTGCCAGCAGGATACCGGACAGGCCTGGGGTGGAGACCCAGTACTTC
CDR3 protein: CASRIPDRPGVETQYF

CDR3 length: 14
V gene: TRBV4-1
J gene: TRBJ1-5
clone size: few
D gene: NA
CDR3 DNA: TGCGCCAGCAGCCAAGCTGTTCCGGTTTTTCCCCAGCATTTT
CDR3 protein: CASSQAVPVFPQHF

CDR3 length: 15
V gene: TRBV29-1
J gene: TRBJ1-3
clone size: NA
D gene: TRBD1
CDR3 DNA: TGCAGCGTTGAAGACGACAGGGCCATTGGAAACACCATATATTTT
CDR3 protein: CSVEDDRAIGNTIYF

CDR3 length: 14
V gene: TRBV2
J gene: TRBJ1-2
clone size: NA
D gene: NA
CDR3 DNA: TGTGCCAGCAGTGGGGACGCCAAGGGCTATGGCTACACCTTC
CDR3 protein: CASSGDAKGYGYTF

CDR3 length: 16
V gene: TRBV6-4
J gene: TRBJ2-1
clone size: NA
D gene: NA
CDR3 DNA: TGTGCCAGCAGTGACTCGGGGGGACATACCAACAATGAGCAGTTCTTC
CDR3 protein: CASSDSGGHTNNEQFF

CDR3 length: 13
V gene: TRBV28
J gene: TRBJ2-7
clone size: NA
D gene: NA
CDR3 DNA: TGTGCCAGCAGTTTAGTGGGGGACTACGAGCAGTACTTC
CDR3 protein: CASSLVGDYEQYF

CDR3 length: 14
V gene: TRBV12-5
J gene: TRBJ2-1
clone size: few
D gene: NA
CDR3 DNA: TGTGCTAGTGGTTTGGTACGGAGGGCCAATGAGCAGTTCTTC
CDR3 protein: CASGLVRRANEQFF

CDR3 length: 11
V gene: TRBV7-9
J gene: TRBJ2-7
clone size: NA
D gene: NA
CDR3 DNA: TGTGCCAGCAGCTTAGGACAGGAGCAGTACTTC
CDR3 protein: CASSLGQEQYF

CDR3 length: 18
V gene: TRBV4-2
J gene: TRBJ2-3
clone size: NA
D gene: TRBD2
CDR3 DNA: TGTGCCAGCAGCCAAGCATTCTCGGGGGGGCCATTCACAGATACGCAGTATTTT
CDR3 protein: CASSQAFSGGPFTDTQYF

CDR3 length: 13
V gene: TRBV6-5
J gene: TRBJ1-5
clone size: NA
D gene: NA
CDR3 DNA: TGTGCCAGCAGTTACGGAGGGAGTCAGCCCCAGCATTTT
CDR3 protein: CASSYGGSQPQHF

CDR3 length: 14
V gene: TRBV10-3
J gene: TRBJ1-2
clone size: NA
D gene: TRBD1
CDR3 DNA: TGTGCCATCAGTGATGGGACAGAGTTCTATGGCTACACCTTC
CDR3 protein: CAISDGTEFYGYTF

CDR3 length: 13
V gene: TRBV10-2
J gene: TRBJ1-5
clone size: NA
D gene: TRBD1
CDR3 DNA: TGCGCCAGCTCTAACAGGGGCGGGGAGCCCCAGCATTTT
CDR3 protein: CASSNRGGEPQHF

CDR3 length: 19
V gene: TRBV7-2
J gene: TRBJ2-2
clone size: NA
D gene: TRBD2
CDR3 DNA: TGTGCCAGCAGCTTAGTTTTACTAGCGGGAACGGGGGACACCGGGGAGCTGTTTTTT
CDR3 protein: CASSLVLLAGTGDTGELFF

CDR3 length: 15
V gene: TRBV30
J gene: TRBJ1-2
clone size: NA
D gene: TRBD1
CDR3 DNA: TGTGCCTGGAGGGACAGGGGGCGCGGGTATGATGGCTACACCTTC
CDR3 protein: CAWRDRGRGYDGYTF

CDR3 length: 10
V gene: TRBV6-1
J gene: TRBJ2-4
clone size: NA
D gene: NA
CDR3 DNA: TGTGCCAGCAGGTTGGGCATTCAGTACTTC
CDR3 protein: CASRLGIQYF

CDR3 length: 15
V gene: TRBV13
J gene: TRBJ1-1
clone size: NA
D gene: NA
CDR3 DNA: TGTGCCAGCAGCTTAGGTGGGTACAGGGACACTGAAGCTTTCTTT
CDR3 protein: CASSLGGYRDTEAFF

CDR3 length: 17
V gene: TRBV19
J gene: TRBJ1-6
clone size: NA
D gene: NA
CDR3 DNA: TGTGCCAGTAGGGTACGACATCGCCCTTATTATAATTCACCCCTCCACTTT
CDR3 protein: CASRVRHRPYYNSPLHF

CDR3 length: 18
V gene: TRBV9
J gene: TRBJ2-3
clone size: NA
D gene: TRBD2
CDR3 DNA: TGTGCCAGCAGCGTAGCTGGGACTAGCGGGGGGGTCACAGATACGCAGTATTTT
CDR3 protein: CASSVAGTSGGVTDTQYF

CDR3 length: 16
V gene: TRBV13
J gene: TRBJ2-3
clone size: NA
D gene: TRBD2
CDR3 DNA: TGTGCCAGCAGCTTAGAACTAGCGGAGGGCACAGATACGCAGTATTTT
CDR3 protein: CASSLELAEGTDTQYF